What follows is one TCR beta chain and its context. Germline V lookup: CDR1 ENHRY, CDR2 SYGVKD. The V gene end was trimmed by 6 bases and the J gene end by 3 bases; junction bases not matched to a gene: 13. The CDR3 contains 17 residues. The sample belongs to a study of blood T cell repertoires in COVID-19. Overall study: Samples of COVID-19 (acute and convalescent) were obtained from the United States, Italy and Spain. T cells, B-cell-depleted T cells, or PBMCs supplied cDNA or gDNA.

Sequenced by immunoSEQ multiplex PCR; TCRdb stores in-frame clones only, minus some. Of about 44,000 clones detected, 80% to 90% appear once; the ten largest clones hold about 16%. This sequence was found in a man in his 70s with active COVID-19. Material: peripheral blood. This chain uses TRBV10-3 with TRBJ2-5; the match to TRBD1 covers 10 bases. The CDR3 loop reads CAIRNHYGTGEEETQYF. Here the CDR3 DNA reads TGTGCCATCAGGAACCACTACGGGACAGGGGAGGAAGAGACCCAGTACTTC.